The 18 T cell receptor beta chains listed next were all sequenced from one sample in a study of T cells expressing NK-cell markers (dated by TCRdb to between 2020 and 2021). Library prep was done by 5' RACE. The sequencing machine was an Illumina HiSeq 2000. TCRdb reprocessed the raw reads; every CDR3 protein sequence is a single record, and DNA is not supplied. This sample's table has entries for fewer than 400,000 distinct CDR3 sequences. The ten largest account for around 10% of the sample. Source material: blood T cells: a sorted CD56 or NKG2C T cell subset, CD4+ or CD8+ T cells, or bulk PBMC T cells (not recorded which). The receptors were sampled from a woman aged 45-60 years in good health. Donor details come from another sample of the same person, matched by shared clones.

V is TRBV28 and J is TRBJ2-5; TCRdb's D call of TRBD1 is untestable without DNA. Germline-derived CDR1 and CDR2 are MDHEN and SYDVKM. The CDR3 loop spans 13 amino acids. The chain's CDR3 is CASRPPSGETQYF.

The chain has TRBV12-3 or TRBV12-4 and TRBJ2-1; checking the TCRdb D call of TRBD2 is not possible without DNA. This CDR3 region has 13 residues. CDR3 amino acids: CASSLYGSDEQFF.

The gene calls are TRBV10-2 and TRBJ2-5; lacking DNA, the TRBD2 call made by TCRdb goes unchecked. Looked up from germline, CDR1 is WSHSY and CDR2 is SAAADI. The CDR3 is made up of 15 amino acids. The chain's CDR3 is CASGGLAGEEETQYF.

V and J are TRBV5-1 and TRBJ2-2; the D call from TCRdb, TRBD1, cannot be confirmed without DNA. The CDR3 sequence is 14 residues long. The germline V gene has CDR1 SGHRS and CDR2 YFSETQ. CDR3 loop: CASSWGQGTGELFF.

Here the CDR3 reads CASSTTSGRGKQYF. This chain uses TRBV12-3 or TRBV12-4 with TRBJ2-7; there is no DNA to check the TCRdb D call of TRBD2. The length of the CDR3 is 14 residues.

This rearrangement joins TRBV6-6 to TRBJ2-7. This CDR3 comprises 13 residues. Germline loops: CDR1 MNHNY, CDR2 SVGAGI (reference sequence). This chain's CDR3 is CASSYSMVYEQYF.

This CDR3 reads CASSPVSSGSVDTQYF. The chain has TRBV5-1 and TRBJ2-3; TCRdb outputs TRBD2, but without DNA this stays unchecked. The germline CDR1 and CDR2 sequences are SGHRS and YFSETQ. The CDR3 contains 16 residues.

The chain is built from TRBV5-5 and TRBJ2-4. The germline gives CDR1 SGHKS, CDR2 YYEKEE (reference sequence). This CDR3 is built from 14 residues. The CDR3 spells CASSLFLAKNIQYF.

The gene calls are TRBV7-9 and TRBJ2-4. The CDR3 loop spans 15 amino acids. CDR1 is SEHNR and CDR2 is FQNEAQ in the germline V gene (reference sequence). This CDR3 is CASSFGAHGQNIQYF.

CDR3 loop: CASSRQLRTDTQYF. This chain connects TRBV6-5 to TRBJ2-3. Germline CDR1 reads MNHEY; CDR2 reads SVGAGI. This CDR3 comprises 14 residues.

The rearrangement uses TRBV20-1 and TRBJ2-1; without DNA, the TCRdb call of TRBD1 cannot be checked. Per germline, CDR1 DFQATT and CDR2 SNEGSKA (reference sequence). The CDR3 is 12 residues long. CDR3 residues: CSAPDRNNEQFF.

V is TRBV9 and J is TRBJ2-1; TCRdb indicates TRBD2, and absent DNA this call remains unverified. Germline V gene data show CDR1 as SGDLS and CDR2 as YYNGEE. The CDR3 totals 19 residues. This CDR3 is CASSVAWTSGRGAANEQFF.

CDR3 in amino acids: CASKDGTTQYF. The chain employs TRBV5-1 and TRBJ2-5. This CDR3 contains 11 residues. CDR1 and CDR2 (germline): SGHRS, YFSETQ.

This chain connects TRBV12-3 or TRBV12-4 to TRBJ2-1; the TRBD2 assignment by TCRdb is unverifiable without DNA. CDR3 length: 14 residues. CDR3: CASSLREFNNEQFF.

The chain joins TRBV5-1 to TRBJ2-3; TCRdb lists TRBD2, though no DNA is available to test this call. Germline V CDR1 and CDR2: SGHRS, YFSETQ. The CDR3 is 18 residues long. The CDR3 reads CASSKTSSGVFRTDTQYF.

This chain uses TRBV25-1 with TRBJ2-1; the TCRdb call, TRBD2, lacks DNA for checking. The length of the CDR3 is 19 residues. CDR1 and CDR2 from the germline V gene are MGHDK and SYGVNS. The CDR3 sequence: CASSELIPGLAGVYNEQFF.

The chain couples TRBV20-1 to TRBJ2-7. The CDR3 contains 16 residues. CDR1 and CDR2 from the germline V gene are DFQATT and SNEGSKA (reference sequence). This CDR3 is CSARDLGTTTLYEQYF.

The chain joins TRBV30 to TRBJ2-1; no DNA is available, so the TRBD1 call from TCRdb remains unchecked. CDR1 is GTSNPN, CDR2 SVGIG, per germline (reference sequence). This CDR3 has 16 amino acids. The CDR3 reads CAWGIGTSSSYNEQFF.